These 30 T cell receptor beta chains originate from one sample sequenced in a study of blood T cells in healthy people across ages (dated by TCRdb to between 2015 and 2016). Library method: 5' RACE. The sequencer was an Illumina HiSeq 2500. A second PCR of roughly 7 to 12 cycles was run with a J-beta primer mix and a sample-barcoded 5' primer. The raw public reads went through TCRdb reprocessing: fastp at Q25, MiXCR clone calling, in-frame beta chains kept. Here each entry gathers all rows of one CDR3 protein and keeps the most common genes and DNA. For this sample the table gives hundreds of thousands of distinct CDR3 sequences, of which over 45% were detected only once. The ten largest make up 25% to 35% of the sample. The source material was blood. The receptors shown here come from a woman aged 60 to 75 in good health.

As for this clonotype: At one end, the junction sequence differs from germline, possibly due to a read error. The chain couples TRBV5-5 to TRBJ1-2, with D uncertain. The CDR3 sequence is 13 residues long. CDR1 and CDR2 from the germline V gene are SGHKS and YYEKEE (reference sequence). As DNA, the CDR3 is TGTGCCAGCAGCTGGAATAATAACTATGACTACACCTTC. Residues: CASSWNNNYDYTF. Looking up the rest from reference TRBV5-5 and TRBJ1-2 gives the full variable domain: DAGVTQSPTHLIKTRGQQVTLRCSPISGHKSVSWYQQVLGQGPQFIFQYYEKEERGRGNFPDRFSARQFPNYSSELNVNALLLGDSALYLCASSWNNNYDYTFGSGTRLTVV.

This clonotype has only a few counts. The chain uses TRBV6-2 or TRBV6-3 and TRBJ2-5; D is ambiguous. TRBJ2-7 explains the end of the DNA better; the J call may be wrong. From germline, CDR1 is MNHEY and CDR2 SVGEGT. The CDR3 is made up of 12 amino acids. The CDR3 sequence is CASSYIPYEQYF. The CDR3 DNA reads TGTGCCAGCAGTTACATACCATACGAGCAGTACTTC.

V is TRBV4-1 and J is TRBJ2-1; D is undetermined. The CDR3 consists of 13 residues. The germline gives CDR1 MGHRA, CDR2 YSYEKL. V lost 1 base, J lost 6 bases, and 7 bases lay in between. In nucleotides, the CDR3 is TGCGCCAGCAGCCAAGGCGCCTTCAATGAGCAGTTCTTC. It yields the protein CASSQGAFNEQFF.

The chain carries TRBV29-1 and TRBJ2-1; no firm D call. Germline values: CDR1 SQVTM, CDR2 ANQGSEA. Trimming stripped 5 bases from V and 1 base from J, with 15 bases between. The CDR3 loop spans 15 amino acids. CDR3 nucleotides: TGCAGCGTTCGCCTAGTGTCCGGTTCCTACAATGAGCAGTTCTTC. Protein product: CSVRLVSGSYNEQFF.

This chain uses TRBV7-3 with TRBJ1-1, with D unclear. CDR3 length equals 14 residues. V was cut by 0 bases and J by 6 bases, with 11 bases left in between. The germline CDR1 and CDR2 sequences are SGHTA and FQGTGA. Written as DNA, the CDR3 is TGTGCCAGCAGCTTAACGGACGGGAGTTCTGAAGCTTTCTTT. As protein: CASSLTDGSSEAFF.

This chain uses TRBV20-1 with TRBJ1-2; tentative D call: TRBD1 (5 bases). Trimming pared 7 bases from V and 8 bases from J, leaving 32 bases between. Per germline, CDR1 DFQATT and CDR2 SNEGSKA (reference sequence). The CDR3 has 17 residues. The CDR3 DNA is TGCAGTGTTAGCTGGGTCCGGCAGGGCGAGAATGGGGAGGGCTACACCTTC. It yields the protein CSVSWVRQGENGEGYTF.

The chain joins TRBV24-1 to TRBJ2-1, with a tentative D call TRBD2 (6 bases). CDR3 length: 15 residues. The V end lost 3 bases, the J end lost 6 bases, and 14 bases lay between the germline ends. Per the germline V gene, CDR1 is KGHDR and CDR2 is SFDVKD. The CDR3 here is CATSDPRDGGNEQFF. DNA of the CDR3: TGTGCCACCAGTGATCCGCGGGACGGGGGCAATGAGCAGTTCTTC.

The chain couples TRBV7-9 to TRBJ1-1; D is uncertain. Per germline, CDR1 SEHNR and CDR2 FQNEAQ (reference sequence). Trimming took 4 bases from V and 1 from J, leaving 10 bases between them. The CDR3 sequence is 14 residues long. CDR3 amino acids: CASSSQAGNTEAFF. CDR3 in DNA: TGTGCCAGCAGCTCCCAGGCGGGGAACACTGAAGCTTTCTTT.

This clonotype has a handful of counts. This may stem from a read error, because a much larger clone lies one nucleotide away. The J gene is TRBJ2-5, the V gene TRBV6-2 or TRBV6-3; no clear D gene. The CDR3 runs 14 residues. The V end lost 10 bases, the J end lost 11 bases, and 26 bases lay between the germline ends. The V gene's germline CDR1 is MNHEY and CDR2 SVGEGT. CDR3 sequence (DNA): TGTGCCACCACTATGGACGGAGAAAGAAATGAGCAGTACTTC. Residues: CATTMDGERNEQYF.

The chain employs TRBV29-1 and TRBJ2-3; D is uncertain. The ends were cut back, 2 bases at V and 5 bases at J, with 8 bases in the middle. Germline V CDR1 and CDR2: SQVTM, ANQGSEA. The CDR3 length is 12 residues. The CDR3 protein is CSVEFPGDTQYF. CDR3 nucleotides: TGCAGCGTTGAATTTCCAGGAGATACGCAGTATTTT.

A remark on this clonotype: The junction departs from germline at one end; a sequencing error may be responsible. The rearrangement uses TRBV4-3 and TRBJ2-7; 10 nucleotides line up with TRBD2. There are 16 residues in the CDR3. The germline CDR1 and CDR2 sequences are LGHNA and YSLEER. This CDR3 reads CASSQWESGRVGDKFF. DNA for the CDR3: TGCGCCAGCAGCCAATGGGAGAGCGGGAGGGTCGGGGATAAGTTCTTC.

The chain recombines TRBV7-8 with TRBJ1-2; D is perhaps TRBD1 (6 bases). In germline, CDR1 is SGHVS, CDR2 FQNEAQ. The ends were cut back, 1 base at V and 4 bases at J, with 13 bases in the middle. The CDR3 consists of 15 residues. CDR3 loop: CASSLVSAGVYGYTF. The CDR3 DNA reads TGTGCCAGCAGCTTAGTCTCGGCAGGGGTCTATGGCTACACCTTC.

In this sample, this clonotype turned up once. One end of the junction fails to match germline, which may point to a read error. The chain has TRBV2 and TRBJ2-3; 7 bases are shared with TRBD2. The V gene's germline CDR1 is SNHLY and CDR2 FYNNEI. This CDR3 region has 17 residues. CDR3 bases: TGTGCCGGCAGTGAAGTCCTTCCGGGAGGAGGGTCAGATACGCAGTATTTT. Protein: CAGSEVLPGGGSDTQYF. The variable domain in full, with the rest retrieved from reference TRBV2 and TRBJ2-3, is EPEVTQTPSHQVTQMGQEVILRCVPISNHLYFYWYRQILGQKVEFLVSFYNNEISEKSEIFDDQFSVERPDGSNFTLKIRSTKLEDSAMYFCAGSEVLPGGGSDTQYFGPGTRLTVL.

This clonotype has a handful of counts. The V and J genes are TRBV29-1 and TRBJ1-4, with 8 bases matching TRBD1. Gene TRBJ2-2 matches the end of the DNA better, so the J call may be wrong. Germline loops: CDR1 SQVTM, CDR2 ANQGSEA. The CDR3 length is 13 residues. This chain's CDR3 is CSVSHRGSGELFF. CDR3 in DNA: TGCAGCGTTAGTCACAGGGGGAGCGGGGAGCTGTTTTTT.

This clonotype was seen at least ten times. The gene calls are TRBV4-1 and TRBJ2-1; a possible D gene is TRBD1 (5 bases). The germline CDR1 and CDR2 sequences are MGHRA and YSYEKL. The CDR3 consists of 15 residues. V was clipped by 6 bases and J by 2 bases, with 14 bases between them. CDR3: CASRYDDRTYNEQFF. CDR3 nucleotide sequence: TGCGCCAGCAGATATGACGACAGAACCTACAATGAGCAGTTCTTC.

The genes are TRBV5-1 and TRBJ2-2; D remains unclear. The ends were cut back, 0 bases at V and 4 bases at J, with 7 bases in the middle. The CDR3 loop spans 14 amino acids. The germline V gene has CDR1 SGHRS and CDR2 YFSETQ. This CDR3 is CASSLVLSTGELFF. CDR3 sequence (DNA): TGCGCCAGCAGCTTGGTTCTCAGCACCGGGGAGCTGTTTTTT.

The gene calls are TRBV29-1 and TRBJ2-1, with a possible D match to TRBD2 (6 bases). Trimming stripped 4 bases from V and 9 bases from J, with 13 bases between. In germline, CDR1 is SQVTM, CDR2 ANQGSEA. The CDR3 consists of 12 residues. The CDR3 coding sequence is TGCAGCGTTGTTCCAGCGGGCAGTGAGCAGTTCTTC. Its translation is CSVVPAGSEQFF.

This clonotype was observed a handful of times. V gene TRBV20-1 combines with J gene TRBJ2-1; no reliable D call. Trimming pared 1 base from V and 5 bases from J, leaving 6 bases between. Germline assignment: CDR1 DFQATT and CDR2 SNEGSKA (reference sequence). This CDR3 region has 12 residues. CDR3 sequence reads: CSARVLNNEQFF. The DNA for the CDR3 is TGCAGTGCTAGAGTGCTCAACAATGAGCAGTTCTTC.

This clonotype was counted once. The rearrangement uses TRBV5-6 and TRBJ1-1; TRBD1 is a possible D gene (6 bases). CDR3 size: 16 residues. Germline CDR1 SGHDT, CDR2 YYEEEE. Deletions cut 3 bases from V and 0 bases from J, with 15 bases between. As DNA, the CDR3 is TGTGCCAGCAGCTGGGGGGCAGTCAACATGAACACTGAAGCTTTCTTT. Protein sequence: CASSWGAVNMNTEAFF.

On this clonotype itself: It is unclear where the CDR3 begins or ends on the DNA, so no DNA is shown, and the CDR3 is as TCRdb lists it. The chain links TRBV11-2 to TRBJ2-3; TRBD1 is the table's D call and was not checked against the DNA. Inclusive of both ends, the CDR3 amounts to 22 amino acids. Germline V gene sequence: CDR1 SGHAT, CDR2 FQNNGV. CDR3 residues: CASSDRPYEQYFGAGTMNTQYF.

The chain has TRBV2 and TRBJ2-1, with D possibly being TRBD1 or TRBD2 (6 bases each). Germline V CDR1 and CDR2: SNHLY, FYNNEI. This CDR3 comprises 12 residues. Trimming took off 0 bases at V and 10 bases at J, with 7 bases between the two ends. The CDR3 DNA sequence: TGTGCCAGCAGTGAAGCAGGGGGGGAGCAGTTCTTC. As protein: CASSEAGGEQFF.

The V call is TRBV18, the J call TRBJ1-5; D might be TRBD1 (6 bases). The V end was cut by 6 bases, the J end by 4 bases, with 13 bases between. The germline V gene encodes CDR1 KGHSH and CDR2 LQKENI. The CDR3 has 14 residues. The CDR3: CASSPRQVNQPQHF. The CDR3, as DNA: TGTGCCAGCTCTCCCAGACAGGTGAATCAGCCCCAGCATTTT.

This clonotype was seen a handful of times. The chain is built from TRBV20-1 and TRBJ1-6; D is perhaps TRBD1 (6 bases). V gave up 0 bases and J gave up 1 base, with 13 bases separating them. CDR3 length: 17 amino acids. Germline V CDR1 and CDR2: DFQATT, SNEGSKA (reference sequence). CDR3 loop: CSARDEGGRSYNSPLHF. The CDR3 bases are TGCAGTGCTAGAGATGAGGGGGGCCGGTCCTATAATTCACCCCTCCACTTT.

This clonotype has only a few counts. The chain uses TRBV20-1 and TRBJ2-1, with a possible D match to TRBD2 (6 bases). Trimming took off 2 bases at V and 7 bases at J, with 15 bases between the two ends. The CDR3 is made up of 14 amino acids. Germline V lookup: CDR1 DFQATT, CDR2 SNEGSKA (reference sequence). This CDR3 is CSARYGGLLNEQFF. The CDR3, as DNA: TGCAGTGCTAGATACGGAGGACTACTGAATGAGCAGTTCTTC.

In DNA, the CDR3 is TGTGCCAGCAGTTTAGGGGCGGGAGGGAGCACAGATACGCAGTATTTT. Protein: CASSLGAGGSTDTQYF. The chain employs TRBV12-3 or TRBV12-4 and TRBJ2-3; TRBD2 matches 9 bases. With V trimmed by 1 base and J by 0 bases, 2 bases remained unmatched. The CDR3 length is 16 residues.

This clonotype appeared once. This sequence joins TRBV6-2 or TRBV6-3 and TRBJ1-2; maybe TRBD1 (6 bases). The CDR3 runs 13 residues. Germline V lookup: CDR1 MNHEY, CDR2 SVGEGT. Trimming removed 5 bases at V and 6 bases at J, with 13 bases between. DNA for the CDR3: TGTGCCAGCAGTCAACCACAGGGTAATGGCTACACCTTC. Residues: CASSQPQGNGYTF.

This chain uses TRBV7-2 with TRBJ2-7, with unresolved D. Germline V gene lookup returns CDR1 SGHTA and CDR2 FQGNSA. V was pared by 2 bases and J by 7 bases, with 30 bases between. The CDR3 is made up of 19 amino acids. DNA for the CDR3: TGTGCCAGCAGCTTATATGGTTTCCCGACGGCCGATCTGTTGGAGGAGCAGTACTTC. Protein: CASSLYGFPTADLLEEQYF.

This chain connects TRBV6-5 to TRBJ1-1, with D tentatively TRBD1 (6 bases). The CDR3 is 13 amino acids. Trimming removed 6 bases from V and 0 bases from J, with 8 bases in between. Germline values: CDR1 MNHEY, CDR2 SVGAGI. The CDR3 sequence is CASRPGVNTEAFF. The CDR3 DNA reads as TGTGCCAGCAGGCCAGGGGTGAACACTGAAGCTTTCTTT.

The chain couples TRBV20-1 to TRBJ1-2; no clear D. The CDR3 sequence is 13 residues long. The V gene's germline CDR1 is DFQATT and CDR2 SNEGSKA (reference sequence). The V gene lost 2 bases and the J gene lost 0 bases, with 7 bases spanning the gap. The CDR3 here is CSARTPPNYGYTF. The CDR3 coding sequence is TGCAGTGCTAGAACACCTCCTAACTATGGCTACACCTTC.

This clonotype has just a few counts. CDR3: CAIRRDQHQETQYF. In nucleotides, the CDR3 is TGTGCCATCAGGCGGGACCAACACCAAGAGACCCAGTACTTC. The rearrangement joins TRBV10-3 to TRBJ2-5; D is perhaps TRBD2 (6 bases). The germline V gene encodes CDR1 ENHRY and CDR2 SYGVKD. The V gene lost 6 bases and the J gene lost 0 bases, with 11 bases spanning the gap. This CDR3 region has 14 residues.